A single TCR beta chain is shown here with its context. Its cognate antigen is unknown. This sample was taken from a study of yellow fever vaccine responses in identical twins. Study results and limitations: Twins reportedly mounted vaccine T cell responses that seemed partly convergent, partly personalized.

The CDR3 extends over 15 amino acids. Trimming cost V 1 base and J 3 bases, with 11 bases left between them. CDR1 is SGHRS, CDR2 YFSETQ, per germline. Via MiXCR, TCRdb re-called the RT-PCR reads, giving one row per CDR3 protein. The sample includes more than 15,000 distinct CDR3 sequences, roughly 70% seen only once; the top ten take roughly 2%. The TCR was taken from a woman between 18 and 29 years old who received the yellow fever vaccine. Sequencing used T cells from blood (PBMCs), unsorted or a sorted subset (not recorded which), obtained before or after yellow fever vaccination (not recorded which). The chain links TRBV5-1 to TRBJ1-5; possible D gene TRBD1, 6 bases. CDR3 loop: CASSLLGAPNQPQHF. Written as DNA, the CDR3 is TGCGCCAGCAGCTTGTTGGGGGCCCCCAATCAGCCCCAGCATTTT.